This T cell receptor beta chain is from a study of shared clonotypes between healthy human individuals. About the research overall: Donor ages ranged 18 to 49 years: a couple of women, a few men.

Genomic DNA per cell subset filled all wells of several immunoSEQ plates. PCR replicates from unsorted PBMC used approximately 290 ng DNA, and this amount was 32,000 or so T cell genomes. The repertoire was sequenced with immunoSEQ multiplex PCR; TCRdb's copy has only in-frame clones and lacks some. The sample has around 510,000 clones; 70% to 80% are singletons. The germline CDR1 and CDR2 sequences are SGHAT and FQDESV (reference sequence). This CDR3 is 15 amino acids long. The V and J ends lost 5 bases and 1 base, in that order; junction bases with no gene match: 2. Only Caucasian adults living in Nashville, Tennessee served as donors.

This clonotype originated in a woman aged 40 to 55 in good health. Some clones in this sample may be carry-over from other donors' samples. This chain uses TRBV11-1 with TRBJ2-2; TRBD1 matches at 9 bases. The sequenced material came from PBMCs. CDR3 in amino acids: CASSPGQGNTGELFF. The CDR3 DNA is TGTGCCAGCAGCCCGGGACAGGGGAACACCGGGGAGCTGTTTTTT.